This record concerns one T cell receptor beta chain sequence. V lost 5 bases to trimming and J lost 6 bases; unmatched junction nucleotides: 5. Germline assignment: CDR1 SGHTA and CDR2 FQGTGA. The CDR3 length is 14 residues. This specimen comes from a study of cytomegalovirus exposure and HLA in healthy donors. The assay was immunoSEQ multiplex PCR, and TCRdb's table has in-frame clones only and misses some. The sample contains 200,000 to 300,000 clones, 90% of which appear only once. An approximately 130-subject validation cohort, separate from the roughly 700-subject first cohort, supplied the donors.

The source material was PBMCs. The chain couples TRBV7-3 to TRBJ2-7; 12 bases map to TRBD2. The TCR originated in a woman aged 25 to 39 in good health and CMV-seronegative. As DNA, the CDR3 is TGTGCCAGCAGCCCTAGCGGGAGGGCCTCCGAGCAGTACTTC. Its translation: CASSPSGRASEQYF. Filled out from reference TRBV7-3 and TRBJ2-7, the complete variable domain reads GAGVSQTPSNKVTEKGKYVELRCDPISGHTALYWYRQSLGQGPEFLIYFQGTGAADDSGLPNDRFFAVRPEGSVSTLKIQRTERGDSAVYLCASSPSGRASEQYFGPGTRLTVT.